These 21 T cell receptor beta chains share one sample of origin, sequenced in a study of blood T cell repertoires in COVID-19. Some clones are missing from TCRdb's copy, which holds only in-frame ones; the method was immunoSEQ multiplex PCR. The table records a few hundred thousand clones, roughly 80% of them present only once. The sample was peripheral blood. Receptor source: a person aged 70 to 79 with COVID-19, enrolled during active disease.

Of note for this clone: This same CDR3 is encoded by further DNA sequences in the sample. The chain links TRBV3-1 (or the pseudogene TRBV3-2) to TRBJ2-1; D not resolved. Per germline, CDR1 LGHDT and CDR2 YNNKEL (reference sequence). The V and J ends lost 1 base and 7 bases respectively, with 5 bases between them. The CDR3 length is 12 residues. The CDR3 DNA reads as TGTGCCAGCAGCCAAGTATCGAATGAGCAGTTCTTC. This codes for CASSQVSNEQFF.

The V and J genes are TRBV18 and TRBJ2-2; D remains ambiguous. Germline loops: CDR1 KGHSH, CDR2 LQKENI. V was shortened by 2 bases and J by 0 bases, with 4 bases between the two germline ends. CDR3 length: 14 residues. The CDR3 sequence: CASSPITNTGELFF. CDR3 DNA sequence: TGTGCCAGCTCACCAATCACGAACACCGGGGAGCTGTTTTTT.

The J gene is TRBJ1-2, the V gene TRBV6-5; the D gene is possibly TRBD1 (6 bases). Germline-derived CDR1 and CDR2 are MNHEY and SVGAGI. This CDR3 has 14 residues. V was trimmed by 2 bases and J by 9 bases, leaving 16 bases between them. The CDR3, as DNA: TGTGCCAGCAGTTACGTAGACAGGACAGACAGCTACACCTTC. Translation: CASSYVDRTDSYTF.

The V and J genes are TRBV28 and TRBJ1-6; 8 bases match TRBD1. Germline CDR1 and CDR2: MDHEN and SYDVKM. The CDR3 has 14 amino acids. Unmatched junction bases numbered 8, after V lost 7 bases and J lost 9 bases. CDR3 in amino acids: CASNSDRAGSPLHF. The CDR3 DNA sequence: TGTGCCAGCAACTCGGACAGGGCGGGTTCACCCCTCCACTTT. Supplemented by reference TRBV28 and TRBJ1-6, the full variable domain reads DVKVTQSSRYLVKRTGEKVFLECVQDMDHENMFWYRQDPGLGLRLIYFSYDVKMKEKGDIPEGYSVSREKKERFSLILESASTNQTSMYLCASNSDRAGSPLHFGNGTRLTVT.

The chain couples TRBV15 to TRBJ2-3, with 8 nucleotides matching TRBD1. This CDR3 comprises 14 residues. V gave up 8 bases and J gave up 4 bases; unmatched junction bases: 8. The germline gives CDR1 LNHNV, CDR2 YYDKDF (reference sequence). CDR3 sequence: CATSRDRGADTQYF. DNA of the CDR3: TGTGCCACCTCCAGAGACAGGGGCGCAGATACGCAGTATTTT.

This clone came up a few times. The chain is built from TRBV13 and TRBJ2-1; TRBD2 aligns across 14 bases. Losses at the gene ends were 5 bases for V and 6 bases for J; bases not matched to a gene: 9. This CDR3 region has 17 residues. Germline loops: CDR1 PRHDT, CDR2 FYEKMQ (reference sequence). The chain's CDR3 is CASSPTSGGARRNEQFF. CDR3 sequence (DNA): TGTGCCAGCAGCCCGACTAGCGGGGGGGCCCGGCGCAATGAGCAGTTCTTC.

The chain uses TRBV5-8 and TRBJ1-5, with 7 bases lining up with TRBD1. The CDR3 is 15 residues long. In germline, CDR1 is SGHTS, CDR2 YDEGEE. V shed 0 bases, J shed 10 bases, and the junction held 10 bases outside the gene matches. The CDR3 DNA reads TGTGCCAGCAGCTTGGCGGGCAGGGGGATGGAACCCCAGCATTTT. Protein: CASSLAGRGMEPQHF.

The J gene is TRBJ1-5, the V gene TRBV2, with TRBD1 matching 9 bases. CDR1 and CDR2 (germline): SNHLY, FYNNEI. After removal of 6 bases from V and 3 bases from J, the junction contained 6 bases not matched to a gene. The CDR3 runs to 15 residues. The CDR3 spells CASSSGQGDNQPQHF. The DNA of the CDR3 is TGTGCCAGCAGCTCGGGACAGGGAGACAATCAGCCCCAGCATTTT.

The chain couples TRBV30 to TRBJ1-6, with TRBD1 identical over 7 bases. Germline CDR1 and CDR2: GTSNPN and SVGIG (reference sequence). The CDR3 consists of 13 residues. V was pared by 5 bases and J by 8 bases, with 6 bases of the junction left unmatched. For the CDR3, the DNA is TGTGCCTGGTCCGGGACAGAAGATTCACCCCTCCACTTT. It translates to CAWSGTEDSPLHF.

This chain connects TRBV5-5 to TRBJ2-7, with 9 nucleotides matching TRBD1. The germline gives CDR1 SGHKS, CDR2 YYEKEE (reference sequence). The length of the CDR3 is 14 residues. The V segment lost 4 bases and the J segment 3 bases; nucleotides outside the gene matches: 5. CDR3 in amino acids: CASSRGTGLYEQYF. The CDR3 DNA reads as TGTGCCAGCAGCCGTGGGACAGGGCTCTACGAGCAGTACTTC.

The CDR3 nucleotides read TGTGCCAGTAGCCTCCGGGACAGGGTACAGAGCAATCAGCCCCAGCATTTT. The encoded protein is CASSLRDRVQSNQPQHF. The V gene is TRBV19, the J gene TRBJ1-5; 9 nucleotides agree with TRBD1. This CDR3 region has 17 residues. J lost 1 base, V lost 6 bases, and 10 bases had no gene match. CDR1 LNHDA and CDR2 SQIVND come from the germline V gene (reference sequence).

This clone was picked up a small number of times. The rearrangement joins TRBV9 to TRBJ2-5, with D possibly TRBD1 on 6 matching bases. CDR1 is SGDLS and CDR2 is YYNGEE in the germline V gene. The V end was cut by 1 base, the J end by 5 bases, with 12 bases between. CDR3 length: 14 amino acids. As DNA, the CDR3 is TGTGCCAGCAGCGTATTATCAGGGGACGAGACCCAGTACTTC. Encoded protein: CASSVLSGDETQYF. Variable domain in full (rest from reference TRBV9 and TRBJ2-5): DSGVTQTPKHLITATGQRVTLRCSPRSGDLSVYWYQQSLDQGLQFLIQYYNGEERAKGNILERFSAQQFPDLHSELNLSSLELGDSALYFCASSVLSGDETQYFGPGTRLLVL.

CDR3 nucleotides: TGCAGTGCCGCCAGGGGCTACACCTTC. This sequence encodes CSAARGYTF. This rearrangement joins TRBV20-1 to TRBJ1-2, with D unclear. The length of the CDR3 is 9 residues. CDR1 is DFQATT and CDR2 is SNEGSKA in the germline V gene (reference sequence). Deletions cut 6 bases from V and 8 bases from J, with 7 bases between.

This chain joins TRBV6-2 or TRBV6-3 and TRBJ1-5, with D unclear. The V end was cut by 6 bases, the J end by 4 bases, with 22 bases between. The CDR3 has 17 amino acids. The germline V gene encodes CDR1 MNHEY and CDR2 SVGEGT. The CDR3 here is CASSTTLLGGPNQPQHF. CDR3 DNA sequence: TGTGCCAGCAGCACGACCCTTTTGGGTGGGCCAAATCAGCCCCAGCATTTT.

In its sample, this clone was seen once. This sequence joins TRBV19 and TRBJ2-5; 9 positions agree with TRBD1. The J segment lost 1 base and the V segment lost 4 bases, leaving 4 bases of the junction unmatched. Germline-derived CDR1 and CDR2 are LNHDA and SQIVND (reference sequence). CDR3 length: 15 amino acids. The CDR3 nucleotides are TGTGCCAGTAGTAAAGTGACAGGGGGCCAAGAGACCCAGTACTTC. Translating gives CASSKVTGGQETQYF.

The genes are TRBV28 and TRBJ1-6; 7 bases map to TRBD1. Per the germline V gene, CDR1 is MDHEN and CDR2 is SYDVKM. The CDR3 runs to 15 residues. V shed 7 bases and J 5 bases; nucleotides not matched to a gene: 8. CDR3 loop: CASTSPTGDNSPLHF. The CDR3 DNA sequence: TGTGCCAGCACCTCCCCCACAGGGGATAATTCACCCCTCCACTTT.

CDR3: CATKRTENNSPLHF. CDR3 DNA sequence: TGCGCCACTAAACGGACAGAAAATAATTCACCCCTCCACTTT. The rearrangement joins TRBV5-1 to TRBJ1-6; D possibly corresponds to TRBD1 (6 bases). V was pared by 9 bases and J by 5 bases, with 15 bases between. The CDR3 extends over 14 amino acids. Looked up from germline, CDR1 is SGHRS and CDR2 is YFSETQ.

The V and J genes are TRBV30 and TRBJ2-7; 10 nucleotides align to TRBD1. J was trimmed by 7 bases and V by 8 bases; bases with no gene match: 11. This CDR3 is built from 13 residues. The germline V gene has CDR1 GTSNPN and CDR2 SVGIG (reference sequence). The CDR3 reads CAHDRDRGWEQYF. CDR3 nucleotides: TGTGCCCATGACCGGGACAGGGGATGGGAGCAGTACTTC.

The rearrangement joins TRBV11-3 to TRBJ2-3; TRBD1 agrees at 10 bases. This CDR3 has 15 residues. CDR1 and CDR2 from the germline V gene are SGHNT and YENEEA. The V segment lost 0 bases and the J segment 4 bases; nucleotides outside the gene matches: 1. The CDR3 region has the DNA TGTGCCAGCAGCTTAGAGGGACAGGGGTCAGATACGCAGTATTTT. The encoded protein is CASSLEGQGSDTQYF.

V and J are TRBV25-1 and TRBJ2-4; a possible D gene is TRBD1 (6 bases). Trimming shortened V by 4 bases and J by 2 bases, and 18 bases separated the two germline ends. The CDR3 runs 17 residues. The germline V gene has CDR1 MGHDK and CDR2 SYGVNS. CDR3 loop: CASSVGVRGRSKNIQYF. Here the CDR3 DNA reads TGTGCCAGCAGTGTAGGAGTCAGGGGCCGGTCCAAAAACATTCAGTACTTC.

This clone was counted a single time. The chain combines TRBV7-3 with TRBJ2-1; 8 positions match TRBD1. This CDR3 region has 21 residues. V lost 1 base to trimming and J lost 4 bases; unmatched junction nucleotides: 21. Germline V gene data show CDR1 as SGHTA and CDR2 as FQGTGA. The CDR3 reads CASSLRSVLAQGAIPYNEQFF. In nucleotides, the CDR3 is TGTGCCAGCAGCTTAAGATCTGTCCTGGCCCAGGGGGCAATCCCTTACAATGAGCAGTTCTTC.